The 2 T cell receptor beta chains listed next were all sequenced from one sample in a study of shared clonotypes between healthy human individuals. Clones were sequenced by immunoSEQ multiplex PCR, and TCRdb holds only the in-frame ones, with some missing. The data hold approximately 2.5 million clones, with approximately 93% observed a single time. Sequencing input: naive CD4+ T cells from PBMCs. Subset of the sample: CD45RA+ positively selected. These receptors were collected from a man younger than 35 in good health. Some clones in this sample may be carry-over from other donors' samples.

The V call is TRBV10-2, the J call TRBJ2-5; the D gene is possibly TRBD1 (5 bases). V was pared by 5 bases and J by 4 bases, with 11 bases between. There are 13 residues in the CDR3. Germline-derived CDR1 and CDR2 are WSHSY and SAAADI. The CDR3 reads CASSPIRVETQYF. The CDR3 nucleotides read TGCGCCAGCAGTCCTATCAGGGTAGAGACCCAGTACTTC.

The chain couples TRBV7-9 to TRBJ1-4; D unclear. Germline V gives CDR1 SEHNR, CDR2 FQNEAQ (reference sequence). The V and J ends lost 3 bases and 5 bases respectively, with 4 bases between them. This CDR3 contains 12 residues. Written as DNA, the CDR3 is TGTGCCAGCAGCTTGAGCAATGAAAAACTGTTTTTT. The encoded protein is CASSLSNEKLFF. Full variable domain (missing parts from reference TRBV7-9 and TRBJ1-4): DTGVSQNPRHKITKRGQNVTFRCDPISEHNRLYWYRQTLGQGPEFLTYFQNEAQLEKSRLLSDRFSAERPKGSFSTLEIQRTEQGDSAMYLCASSLSNEKLFFGSGTQLSVL.